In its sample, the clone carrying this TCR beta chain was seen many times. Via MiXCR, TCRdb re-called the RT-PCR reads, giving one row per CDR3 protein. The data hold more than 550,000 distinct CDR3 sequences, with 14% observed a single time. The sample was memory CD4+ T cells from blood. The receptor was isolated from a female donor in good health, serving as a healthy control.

In nucleotides, the CDR3 is TGCGCCAGCAGCCAGCAGGGATTAGAGACCCAGTACTTC. Protein sequence: CASSQQGLETQYF. The chain carries TRBV4-1 and TRBJ2-5; TRBD1 might be the D (5 bases). The germline V and J ends were trimmed by 3 bases and 4 bases, with 9 bases remaining between them. Germline CDR1 is MGHRA and CDR2 is YSYEKL. CDR3 size: 13 residues.